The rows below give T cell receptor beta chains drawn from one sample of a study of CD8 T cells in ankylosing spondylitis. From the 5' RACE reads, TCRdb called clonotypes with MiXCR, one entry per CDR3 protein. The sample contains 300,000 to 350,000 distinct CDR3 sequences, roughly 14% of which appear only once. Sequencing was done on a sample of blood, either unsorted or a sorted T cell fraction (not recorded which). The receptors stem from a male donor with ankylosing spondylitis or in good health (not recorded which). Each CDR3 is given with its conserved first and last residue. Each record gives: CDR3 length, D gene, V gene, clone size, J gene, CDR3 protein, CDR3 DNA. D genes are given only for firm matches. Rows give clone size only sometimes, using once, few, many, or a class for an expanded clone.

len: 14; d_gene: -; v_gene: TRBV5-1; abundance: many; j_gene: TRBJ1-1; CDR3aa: CASSLDLKNTEAFF; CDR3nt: TGCGCCAGCAGCTTGGATCTGAAGAACACTGAAGCTTTCTTT
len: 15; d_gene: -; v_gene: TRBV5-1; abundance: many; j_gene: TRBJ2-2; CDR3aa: CASSLGQVGTGELFF; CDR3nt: TGCGCCAGCAGCTTGGGACAGGTCGGCACCGGGGAGCTGTTTTTT
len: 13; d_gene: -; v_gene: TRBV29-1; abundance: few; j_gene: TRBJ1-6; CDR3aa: CSVVTGINSPLHF; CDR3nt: TGCAGCGTTGTAACTGGGATTAATTCACCCCTCCACTTT
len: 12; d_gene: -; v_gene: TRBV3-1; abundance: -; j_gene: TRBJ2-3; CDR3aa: CASSQVPVTQYF; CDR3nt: TGTGCCAGCAGCCAAGTCCCAGTAACGCAGTATTTT
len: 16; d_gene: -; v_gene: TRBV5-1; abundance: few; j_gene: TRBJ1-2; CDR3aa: CASSPAHTGLNYGYTF; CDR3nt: TGCGCCAGCAGCCCAGCCCATACAGGGTTGAACTATGGCTACACCTTC
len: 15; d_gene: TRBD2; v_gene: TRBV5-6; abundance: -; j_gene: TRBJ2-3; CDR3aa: CASSMVSGSTDTQYF; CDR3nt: TGTGCCAGCAGCATGGTTAGCGGGAGCACAGATACGCAGTATTTT
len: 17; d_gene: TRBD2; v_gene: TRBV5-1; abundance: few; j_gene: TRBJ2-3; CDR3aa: CASSLKLAGGGTDTQYF; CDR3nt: TGCGCCAGCAGCCTGAAACTAGCGGGGGGCGGCACAGATACGCAGTATTTT
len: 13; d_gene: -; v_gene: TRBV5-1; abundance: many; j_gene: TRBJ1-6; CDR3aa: CASSDLEGSPLHF; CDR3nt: TGCGCCAGCAGCGATTTGGAAGGATCACCCCTCCACTTT
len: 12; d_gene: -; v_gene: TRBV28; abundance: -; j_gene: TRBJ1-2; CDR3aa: CASSLSPGGYTF; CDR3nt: TGTGCCAGCAGTTTAAGTCCTGGCGGCTACACCTTC
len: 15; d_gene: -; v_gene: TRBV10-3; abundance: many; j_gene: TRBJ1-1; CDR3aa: CAISESAESKTEAFF; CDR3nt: TGTGCCATCAGTGAGTCAGCAGAGAGTAAGACTGAAGCTTTCTTT
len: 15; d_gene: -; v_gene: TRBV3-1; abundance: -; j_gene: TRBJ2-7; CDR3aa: CASSQYLQVTYEQYF; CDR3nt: TGTGCCAGCAGCCAATACTTACAGGTTACCTACGAGCAGTACTTC
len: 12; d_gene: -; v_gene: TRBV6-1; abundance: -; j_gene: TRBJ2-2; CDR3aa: CASRRWYGELFF; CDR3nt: TGTGCCAGCAGAAGGTGGTACGGGGAGCTGTTTTTT
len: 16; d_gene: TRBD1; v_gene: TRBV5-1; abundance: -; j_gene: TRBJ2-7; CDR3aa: CASSLWTGESSYEQYF; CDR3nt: TGCGCCAGCAGCTTGTGGACAGGCGAAAGCTCCTACGAGCAGTACTTC
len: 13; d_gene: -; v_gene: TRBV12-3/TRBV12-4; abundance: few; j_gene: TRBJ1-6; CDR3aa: CASSFVVNSPLHF; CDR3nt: TGTGCCAGCAGTTTTGTGGTAAATTCACCCCTCCACTTT
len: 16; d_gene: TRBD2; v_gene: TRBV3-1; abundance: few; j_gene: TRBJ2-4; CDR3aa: CASSHYSGGTENIQYF; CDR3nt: TGTGCCAGCAGCCATTACAGCGGGGGGACGGAAAACATTCAGTACTTC
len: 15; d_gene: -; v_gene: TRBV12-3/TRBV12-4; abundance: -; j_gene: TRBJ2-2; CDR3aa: CASSAVSANTGELFF; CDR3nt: TGTGCCAGCAGTGCCGTCAGCGCGAACACCGGGGAGCTGTTTTTT
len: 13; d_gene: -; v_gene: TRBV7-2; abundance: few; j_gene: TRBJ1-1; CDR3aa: CASSLFRGTEAFF; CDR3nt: TGTGCCAGCAGCTTATTCAGGGGCACTGAAGCTTTCTTT
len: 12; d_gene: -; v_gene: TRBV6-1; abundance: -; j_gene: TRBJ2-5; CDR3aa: CASGRPQETQYF; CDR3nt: TGTGCCAGTGGGAGACCTCAAGAGACCCAGTACTTC
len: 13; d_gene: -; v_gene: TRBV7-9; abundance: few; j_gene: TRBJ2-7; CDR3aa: CASSLGKGLEQYF; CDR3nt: TGTGCCAGCAGCTTGGGGAAAGGGTTAGAGCAGTACTTC
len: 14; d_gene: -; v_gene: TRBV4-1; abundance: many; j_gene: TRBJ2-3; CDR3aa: CASSQGQSTDTQYF; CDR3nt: TGCGCCAGCAGCCAAGGACAGTCGACAGATACGCAGTATTTT
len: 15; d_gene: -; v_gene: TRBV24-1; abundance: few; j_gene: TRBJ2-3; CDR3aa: CATSDERVSTDTQYF; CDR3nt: TGTGCCACCAGTGATGAAAGGGTTAGCACAGATACGCAGTATTTT
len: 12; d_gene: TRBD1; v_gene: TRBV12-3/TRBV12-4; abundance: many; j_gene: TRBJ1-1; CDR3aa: CASSRTGFEAFF; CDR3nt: TGTGCCAGCAGCCGGACAGGTTTTGAAGCTTTCTTT
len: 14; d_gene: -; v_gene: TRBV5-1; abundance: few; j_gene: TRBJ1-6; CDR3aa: CASSLSPGNSPLHF; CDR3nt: TGCGCCAGCAGCTTGAGCCCGGGAAATTCACCCCTCCACTTT